The 24 T cell receptor beta chains in this list originate from one sample, sequenced in a study of Graves' ophthalmopathy and Graves' hyperthyroidism. TCR beta CDR3 amplification used RNA transcripts. RT-PCR in the first round used HTBI primers; a second-round multiplex PCR followed. TCRdb re-derived calls from the multiplex PCR reads in MiXCR, one entry per CDR3 protein. Altogether about 230,000 distinct CDR3 sequences are present, around 42% being singletons, with the ten largest covering around 47%. The sample comprised peripheral blood. These receptors all come from an adult man with Graves' ophthalmopathy.

The rearrangement links TRBV7-2 to TRBJ1-4; possible D gene TRBD1, 5 bases. The CDR3 is 15 residues long. The germline gives CDR1 SGHTA, CDR2 FQGNSA. Trimming took off 5 bases at V and 8 bases at J, with 18 bases between the two ends. The DNA for the CDR3 is TGTGCCAGCAGCCCGGATGGGGGTTTTGGGGAAAAACTGTTTTTT. Encoded protein: CASSPDGGFGEKLFF. Drawing the rest from reference TRBV7-2 and TRBJ1-4, the complete variable domain is GAGVSQSPSNKVTEKGKDVELRCDPISGHTALYWYRQSLGQGLEFLIYFQGNSAPDKSGLPSDRFSAERTGGSVSTLTIQRTQQEDSAVYLCASSPDGGFGEKLFFGSGTQLSVL.

This clonotype was detected only a few times. The genes are TRBV10-2 and TRBJ2-7; the D is unclear. The length of the CDR3 is 14 residues. Trimming pared 4 bases from V and 2 bases from J, leaving 12 bases between. Germline lookup yields CDR1 WSHSY and CDR2 SAAADI. The CDR3 DNA sequence: TGCGCCAGCAGTGTCGGTCAGGTCACCTACGAGCAGTACTTC. Its protein is CASSVGQVTYEQYF.

The V and J genes are TRBV20-1 and TRBJ2-7; D perhaps matches TRBD1 (5 bases). The CDR3 totals 13 residues. CDR1 and CDR2 (germline): DFQATT, SNEGSKA (reference sequence). V lost 5 bases and J lost 7, with 18 bases in between. In nucleotides, the CDR3 is TGCAGTGCTCGCCGTGGGGCGGTGAGAGAGCAGTACTTC. Translated: CSARRGAVREQYF.

The chain couples TRBV7-2 to TRBJ2-3; D is ambiguous. Looked up from germline, CDR1 is SGHTA and CDR2 is FQGNSA. The V end lost 11 bases, the J end lost 3 bases, and 12 bases lay between the germline ends. CDR3 length: 12 residues. The CDR3 bases are TGTGCCGTCTGTGTGGGAACAGATACGCAGTATTTT. It translates to CAVCVGTDTQYF.

CDR3 sequence reads: CASSSQVPGANVLTF. Here the CDR3 DNA reads TGTGCCAGCAGTTCCCAAGTCCCTGGGGCCAACGTCCTGACTTTC. The V gene is TRBV28, the J gene TRBJ2-6; the D is unclear. The germline V gene encodes CDR1 MDHEN and CDR2 SYDVKM. The length of the CDR3 is 15 residues. V dropped 4 bases and J dropped 2 bases, with 9 bases sitting between them. Variable domain in full (rest from reference TRBV28 and TRBJ2-6): DVKVTQSSRYLVKRTGEKVFLECVQDMDHENMFWYRQDPGLGLRLIYFSYDVKMKEKGDIPEGYSVSREKKERFSLILESASTNQTSMYLCASSSQVPGANVLTFGAGSRLTVL.

At least ten counts were recorded for this clonotype. V and J are TRBV7-2 and TRBJ2-5; unclear D gene. Germline V gives CDR1 SGHTA, CDR2 FQGNSA. V was shortened by 5 bases and J by 4 bases, with 11 bases between the two germline ends. This CDR3 spans 13 amino acids. For the CDR3, the DNA is TGTGCCAGCAGCCCTGCCCCCGGAGAGACCCAGTACTTC. Translation: CASSPAPGETQYF.

The rearrangement links TRBV5-8 to TRBJ1-3, with a weak D call TRBD1 (6 bases). Looked up from germline, CDR1 is SGHTS and CDR2 is YDEGEE. Trimming stripped 4 bases from V and 7 bases from J, with 21 bases between. The CDR3 runs to 16 residues. CDR3 sequence: CASSQEQAGGRNTIYF. In DNA, the CDR3 is TGTGCCAGCAGCCAGGAGCAGGCCGGGGGGCGTAACACCATATATTTT.

The chain joins TRBV6-6 to TRBJ2-2, with 11 bases identical to TRBD1. Germline V lookup: CDR1 MNHNY, CDR2 SVGAGI (reference sequence). Trimming removed 11 bases from V and 10 bases from J; junction bases left unmatched: 6. This CDR3 is 12 amino acids long. CDR3 sequence (DNA): TGTGCCGGGACAGGGGGAAGAGTGGAGCTGTTTTTT. The encoded protein is CAGTGGRVELFF.

The genes are TRBV5-1 and TRBJ1-2; D uncertain. Germline CDR1 is SGHRS and CDR2 is YFSETQ. V was cut by 0 bases and J by 4 bases, with 7 bases left in between. This CDR3 spans 13 amino acids. The CDR3 spells CASSLVRGYGYTF. In DNA form, the CDR3 reads TGCGCCAGCAGCTTGGTACGGGGCTATGGCTACACCTTC.

The chain uses TRBV20-1 and TRBJ2-7; 7 bases line up with TRBD2. Germline V gives CDR1 DFQATT, CDR2 SNEGSKA (reference sequence). V shed 0 bases, J shed 2 bases, and the junction held 1 base outside the gene matches. The CDR3 contains 13 residues. CDR3 region: CSAREAGTYEQYF. The CDR3 DNA reads as TGCAGTGCTAGAGAAGCGGGAACCTACGAGCAGTACTTC.

V usage is TRBV20-1 and J usage is TRBJ2-2; 9 bases map to TRBD2. Germline CDR1 reads DFQATT; CDR2 reads SNEGSKA (reference sequence). The CDR3 is 16 amino acids. Trimming removed 0 bases from V and 7 bases from J; junction bases left unmatched: 9. The CDR3 loop is CSARDRLAGENGELFF. The CDR3 nucleotides are TGCAGTGCTAGAGATCGCTTAGCGGGAGAGAACGGGGAGCTGTTTTTT.

J is TRBJ1-2 and V is TRBV29-1; 9 nucleotides agree with TRBD1. This CDR3 has 16 amino acids. Germline lookup yields CDR1 SQVTM and CDR2 ANQGSEA. The junction had 12 bases not matched to a gene; V was cut back by 3 bases and J by 4 bases. The CDR3 loop reads CSVEGAGTGTFYGYTF. Here the CDR3 DNA reads TGCAGCGTTGAGGGGGCCGGGACAGGGACTTTCTATGGCTACACCTTC. Combining the CDR3 with reference TRBV29-1 and TRBJ1-2 gives the whole variable domain SAVISQKPSRDICQRGTSLTIQCQVDSQVTMMFWYRQQPGQSLTLIATANQGSEATYESGFVIDKFPISRPNLTFSTLTVSNMSPEDSSIYLCSVEGAGTGTFYGYTFGSGTRLTVV.

The table lists this clonotype with many counts. The chain has TRBV7-9 and TRBJ1-2, with unresolved D. From germline, CDR1 is SEHNR and CDR2 FQNEAQ (reference sequence). The CDR3 consists of 12 residues. Trimming removed 1 base at V and 8 bases at J, with 8 bases between. The CDR3 nucleotides read TGTGCCAGCAGCTTAGATGTGGAAGGCTACACCTTC. Translating it yields CASSLDVEGYTF.

This clonotype was detected only a few times. CDR3 in DNA: TGTGCCAGCAGTTATTCAGGACAAGTCTACGAGCAGTACTTC. Its translation: CASSYSGQVYEQYF. This chain links TRBV12-3 or TRBV12-4 with TRBJ2-7, with D maybe TRBD1 (5 bases). With 4 bases removed from V and 3 bases from J, the gap between germline ends came to 13 bases. The length of the CDR3 is 14 residues.

V and J are TRBV7-2 and TRBJ2-5; 9 nucleotides match TRBD2. Judging by the DNA end, TRBJ2-7 fits better; the J call may be wrong. The CDR3 is 14 amino acids. Germline CDR1 SGHTA, CDR2 FQGNSA. The CDR3 nucleotides are TGTGCCAGCAGCTTGGGGGGGACTAGCAACGAGCAGTACTTC. This sequence encodes CASSLGGTSNEQYF.

The CDR3 loop is CASSSQQRNTVYEQYF. In DNA form, the CDR3 reads TGTGCCAGCAGCTCCCAGCAAAGAAACACCGTCTACGAGCAGTACTTC. The J gene is TRBJ2-7, the V gene TRBV11-2; D uncertain. This CDR3 comprises 16 residues. Between the trimmed V and J ends, which lost 4 bases and 3 bases, there was a span of 19 bases. Per the germline V gene, CDR1 is SGHAT and CDR2 is FQNNGV.

This clonotype was detected a few times. CDR3 amino acids: CASSAISSNQPQHF. The CDR3 nucleotides are TGTGCCAGCAGTGCCATATCTAGCAATCAGCCCCAGCATTTT. J is TRBJ1-5 and V is TRBV2; no clear D. V was shortened by 4 bases and J by 0 bases, with 7 bases between the two germline ends. Germline V gene lookup returns CDR1 SNHLY and CDR2 FYNNEI. This CDR3 contains 14 residues.

The sample holds a few counts of this clonotype. A junction end diverges from the germline sequence, so it may reflect a read error. The V call is TRBV7-9, the J call TRBJ2-5; D may match TRBD1 or TRBD2 (5 bases each). The CDR3 runs 15 residues. Germline CDR1 and CDR2: SEHNR and FQNEAQ (reference sequence). The CDR3 is CASSLAIGAQETQYF. Written as DNA, the CDR3 is TGTGCCAGCAGCCTAGCAATTGGGGCCCAAGAGACCCAGTACTTC.

This chain joins TRBV19 and TRBJ1-2; no reliable D call. The CDR3 is made up of 14 amino acids. Trimming cost V 7 bases and J 4 bases, with 16 bases left between them. Germline CDR1 is LNHDA and CDR2 is SQIVND (reference sequence). The CDR3 is CASTPMAAAYGYTF. Here the CDR3 DNA reads TGTGCCAGTACCCCCATGGCCGCGGCCTATGGCTACACCTTC.

The chain combines TRBV2 with TRBJ1-4; D not certain. Trimming stripped 9 bases from V and 5 bases from J, with 13 bases between. This CDR3 is built from 13 residues. Germline V gene data show CDR1 as SNHLY and CDR2 as FYNNEI. Here the CDR3 reads CASSLGDNEKLFF. Here the CDR3 DNA reads TGTGCCAGTTCCCTGGGAGACAATGAAAAACTGTTTTTT.

This clonotype was observed a single time. This sequence joins TRBV7-3 and TRBJ2-5, with D hard to call. The CDR3 has 16 amino acids. V gave up 0 bases and J gave up 2 bases, with 13 bases separating them. Germline V CDR1 and CDR2: SGHTA, FQGTGA. The CDR3 sequence is CASSLTLGPPQETQYF. DNA of the CDR3: TGTGCCAGCAGCTTAACTCTAGGTCCCCCGCAAGAGACCCAGTACTTC.

The chain combines TRBV7-9 with TRBJ2-7; the match to TRBD2 covers 8 bases. The end of the DNA fits TRBJ2-1 better, so the J call may be wrong. CDR3 length: 14 amino acids. The germline gives CDR1 SEHNR, CDR2 FQNEAQ (reference sequence). For the CDR3, the DNA is TGTGCCAGCAGCTCAGCGGGGGTCTACAATGAGCAGTTCTTC. Residues: CASSSAGVYNEQFF.

This clonotype was recorded a few times. The chain has TRBV7-3 and TRBJ2-5; D is unresolved. CDR1 is SGHTA, CDR2 FQGTGA, per germline. This CDR3 contains 13 residues. V lost 2 bases and J 5 bases, leaving 9 bases between the germline ends. This CDR3 reads CASSLLVRETQYF. CDR3 DNA sequence: TGTGCCAGCAGCTTATTAGTTAGGGAGACCCAGTACTTC.

The CDR3 is CASSFRGGSGETQYF. Here the CDR3 DNA reads TGTGCCAGCAGCTTTCGCGGGGGGTCGGGGGAGACCCAGTACTTC. V and J are TRBV7-2 and TRBJ2-5, with 8 bases matching TRBD2. CDR3 length: 15 amino acids. V lost 3 bases, J lost 5 bases, and 8 bases stayed unmatched. The germline V gene encodes CDR1 SGHTA and CDR2 FQGNSA.